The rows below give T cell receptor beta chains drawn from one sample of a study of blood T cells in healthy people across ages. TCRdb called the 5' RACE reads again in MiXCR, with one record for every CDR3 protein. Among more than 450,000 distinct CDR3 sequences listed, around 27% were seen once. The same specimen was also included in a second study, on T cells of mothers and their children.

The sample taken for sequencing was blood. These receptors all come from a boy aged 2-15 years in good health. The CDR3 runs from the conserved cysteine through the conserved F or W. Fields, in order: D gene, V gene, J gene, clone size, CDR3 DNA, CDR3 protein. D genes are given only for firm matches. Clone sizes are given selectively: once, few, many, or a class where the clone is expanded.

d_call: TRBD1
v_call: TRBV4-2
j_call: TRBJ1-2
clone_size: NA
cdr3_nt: TGTGCCAGCAGCGCTGGACAGGGGCTTAATGGCTACACCTTC
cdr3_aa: CASSAGQGLNGYTF

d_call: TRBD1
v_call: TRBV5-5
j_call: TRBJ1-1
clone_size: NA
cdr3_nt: TGTGCCAGCAGCGTGGGTTGGGGGCAGGGGGCTGAAGCTTTCTTT
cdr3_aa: CASSVGWGQGAEAFF

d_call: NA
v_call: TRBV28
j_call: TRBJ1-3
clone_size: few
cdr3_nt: TGTGCCAGCAAACCCTCGGGGAGGGCGGAGATATATTTT
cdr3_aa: CASKPSGRAEIYF

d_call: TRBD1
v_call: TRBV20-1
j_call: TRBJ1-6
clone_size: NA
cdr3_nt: TGCAGTGCGGGACAGGGGGACTCACCCCTCCACTTT
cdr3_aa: CSAGQGDSPLHF

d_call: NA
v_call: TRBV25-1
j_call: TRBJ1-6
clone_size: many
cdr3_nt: TGTGCCAGCACCCCTCGGACAGCCAATTCACCCCTCCACTTT
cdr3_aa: CASTPRTANSPLHF

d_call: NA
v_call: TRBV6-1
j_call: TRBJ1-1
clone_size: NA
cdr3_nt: TGTGCCAGCAGTGAAGCGCGGGGGGGGAGGATTGAAGCTTTCTTT
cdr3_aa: CASSEARGGRIEAFF

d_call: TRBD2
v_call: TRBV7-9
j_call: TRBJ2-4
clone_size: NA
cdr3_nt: TGTGCCAGCAGCTTAACTGGGAGGGGAAACATTCAGTACTTC
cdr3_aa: CASSLTGRGNIQYF

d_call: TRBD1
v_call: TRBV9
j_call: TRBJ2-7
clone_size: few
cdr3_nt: TGTGCCAGCAGCGTAGGGACAGGGAGAGAGGTACACGAGCAGTACTTC
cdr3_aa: CASSVGTGREVHEQYF

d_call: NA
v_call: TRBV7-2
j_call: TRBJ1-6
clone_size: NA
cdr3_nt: TGTGCCAGCAGCTTTGTCGGGAATAATTCACCCCTCCACTTT
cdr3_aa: CASSFVGNNSPLHF

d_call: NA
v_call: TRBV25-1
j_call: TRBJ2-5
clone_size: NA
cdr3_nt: TGTGCCAGCAGTGAATACAACGGAGGCGAGACCCAGTACTTC
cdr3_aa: CASSEYNGGETQYF

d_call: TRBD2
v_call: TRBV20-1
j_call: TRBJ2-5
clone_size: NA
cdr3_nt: TGCAGTGCTAGAGATCGTCTCCGGGGGGGAAGAGAGACCCAGTACTTC
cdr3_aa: CSARDRLRGGRETQYF

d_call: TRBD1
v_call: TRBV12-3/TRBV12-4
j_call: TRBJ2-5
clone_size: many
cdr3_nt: TGTGCCAGCAGTCGACAGGGATCAGAGACCCAGTACTTC
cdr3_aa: CASSRQGSETQYF

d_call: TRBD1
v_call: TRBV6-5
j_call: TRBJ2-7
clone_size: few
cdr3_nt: TGTGCCAGCAGAATCTCCGGGACAGTCCTACGACATGAGTACTTC
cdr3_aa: CASRISGTVLRHEYF

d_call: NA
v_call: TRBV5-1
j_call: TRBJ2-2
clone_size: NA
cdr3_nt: TGCGCCAGCAGCTTTACGCGAGTCGGGGATTGGACCGGGGAGCTGTTTTTT
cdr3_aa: CASSFTRVGDWTGELFF

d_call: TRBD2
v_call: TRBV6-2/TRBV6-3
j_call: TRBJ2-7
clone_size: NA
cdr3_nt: TGTGCCAGCAGTTCCTCGACTAGCCGTCACTACGAGCAGTACTTC
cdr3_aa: CASSSSTSRHYEQYF

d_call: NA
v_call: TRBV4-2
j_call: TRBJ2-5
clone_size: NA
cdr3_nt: TGTGCCAGCAGCCAAGAAAGGGGGGGGGATCAAGAGACCCAGTACTTC
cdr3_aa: CASSQERGGDQETQYF